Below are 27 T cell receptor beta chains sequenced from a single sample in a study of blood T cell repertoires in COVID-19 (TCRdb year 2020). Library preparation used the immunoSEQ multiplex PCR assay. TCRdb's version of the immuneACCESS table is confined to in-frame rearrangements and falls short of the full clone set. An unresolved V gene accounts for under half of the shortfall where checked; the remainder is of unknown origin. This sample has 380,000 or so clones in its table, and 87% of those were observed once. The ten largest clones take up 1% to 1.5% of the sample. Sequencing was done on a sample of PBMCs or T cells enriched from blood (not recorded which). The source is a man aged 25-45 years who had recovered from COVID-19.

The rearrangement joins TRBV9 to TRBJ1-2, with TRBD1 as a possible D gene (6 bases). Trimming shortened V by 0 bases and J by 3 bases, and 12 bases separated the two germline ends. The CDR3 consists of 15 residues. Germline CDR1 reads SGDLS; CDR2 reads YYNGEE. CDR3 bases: TGTGCCAGCAGCGTAGATGGAACAGGGTACTATGGCTACACCTTC. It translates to CASSVDGTGYYGYTF. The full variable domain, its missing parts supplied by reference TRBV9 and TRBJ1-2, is DSGVTQTPKHLITATGQRVTLRCSPRSGDLSVYWYQQSLDQGLQFLIQYYNGEERAKGNILERFSAQQFPDLHSELNLSSLELGDSALYFCASSVDGTGYYGYTFGSGTRLTVV.

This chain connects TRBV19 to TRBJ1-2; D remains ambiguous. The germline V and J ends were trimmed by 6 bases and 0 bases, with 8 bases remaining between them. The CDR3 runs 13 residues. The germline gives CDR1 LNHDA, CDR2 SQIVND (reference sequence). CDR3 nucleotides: TGTGCCAGTAGCGAGAAAGCTAACTATGGCTACACCTTC. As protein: CASSEKANYGYTF.

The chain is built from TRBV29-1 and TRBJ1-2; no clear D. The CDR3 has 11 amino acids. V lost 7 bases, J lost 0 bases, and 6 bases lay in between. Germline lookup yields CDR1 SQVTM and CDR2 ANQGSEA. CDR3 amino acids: CSARSNYGYTF. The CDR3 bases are TGCAGCGCCAGATCTAACTATGGCTACACCTTC.

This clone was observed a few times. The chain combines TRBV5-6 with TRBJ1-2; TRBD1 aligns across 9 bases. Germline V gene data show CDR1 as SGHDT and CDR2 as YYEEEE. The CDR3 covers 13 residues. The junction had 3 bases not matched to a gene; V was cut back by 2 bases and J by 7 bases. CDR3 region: CASSLQGASGYTF. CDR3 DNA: TGTGCCAGCAGCTTACAGGGGGCGTCTGGCTACACCTTC.

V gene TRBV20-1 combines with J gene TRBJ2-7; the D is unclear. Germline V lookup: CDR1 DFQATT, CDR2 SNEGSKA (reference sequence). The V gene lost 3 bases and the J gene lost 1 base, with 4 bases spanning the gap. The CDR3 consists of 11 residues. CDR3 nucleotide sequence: TGCAGTGCTAGCCAGTCCTACGAGCAGTACTTC. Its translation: CSASQSYEQYF.

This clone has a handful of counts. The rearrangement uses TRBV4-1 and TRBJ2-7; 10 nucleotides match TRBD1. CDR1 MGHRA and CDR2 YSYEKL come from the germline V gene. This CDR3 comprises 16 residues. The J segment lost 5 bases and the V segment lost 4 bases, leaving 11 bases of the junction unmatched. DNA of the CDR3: TGCGCCAGCAGCCCAAACCCGGGACAGGGGTCGGACGAGCAGTACTTC. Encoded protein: CASSPNPGQGSDEQYF.

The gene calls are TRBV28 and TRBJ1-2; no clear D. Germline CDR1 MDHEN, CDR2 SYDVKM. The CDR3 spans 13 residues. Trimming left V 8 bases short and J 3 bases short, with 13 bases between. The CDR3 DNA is TGTGCCAGCCTTCGTCACCAGGACTATGGCTACACCTTC. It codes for CASLRHQDYGYTF.

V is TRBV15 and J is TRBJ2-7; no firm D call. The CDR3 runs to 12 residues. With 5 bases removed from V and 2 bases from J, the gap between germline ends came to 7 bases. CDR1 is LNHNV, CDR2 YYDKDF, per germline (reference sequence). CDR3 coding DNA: TGTGCCACCAGCTACAGTCCCTACGAGCAGTACTTC. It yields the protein CATSYSPYEQYF.

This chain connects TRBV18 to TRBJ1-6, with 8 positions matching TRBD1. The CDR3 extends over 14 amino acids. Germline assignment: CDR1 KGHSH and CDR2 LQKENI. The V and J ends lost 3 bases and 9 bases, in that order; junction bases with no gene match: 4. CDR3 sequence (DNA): TGTGCCAGCTCACCTGCAGGGGGCTTTTCACCCCTCCACTTT. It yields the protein CASSPAGGFSPLHF.

CDR3 sequence reads: CASTPQVPVEQYF. CDR3 DNA sequence: TGTGCCAGCACCCCACAGGTCCCTGTGGAGCAGTACTTC. This chain links TRBV6-5 with TRBJ2-7, with D perhaps matching TRBD1 (5 bases). CDR3 length: 13 residues. Germline V gene data show CDR1 as MNHEY and CDR2 as SVGAGI. Deletions cut 7 bases from V and 7 bases from J, with 17 bases between.

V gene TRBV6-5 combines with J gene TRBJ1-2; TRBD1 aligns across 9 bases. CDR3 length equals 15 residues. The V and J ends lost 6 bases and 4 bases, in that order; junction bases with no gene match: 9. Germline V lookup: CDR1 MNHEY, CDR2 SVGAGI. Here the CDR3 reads CASSPYRGPTYGYTF. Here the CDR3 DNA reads TGTGCCAGCAGCCCATACAGGGGGCCAACCTATGGCTACACCTTC.

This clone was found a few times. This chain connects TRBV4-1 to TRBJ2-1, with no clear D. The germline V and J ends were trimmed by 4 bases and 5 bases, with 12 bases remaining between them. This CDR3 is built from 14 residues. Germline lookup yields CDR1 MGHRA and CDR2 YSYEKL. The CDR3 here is CASSPQLGDNEQFF. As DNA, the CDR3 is TGCGCCAGCAGCCCTCAACTCGGTGACAATGAGCAGTTCTTC.

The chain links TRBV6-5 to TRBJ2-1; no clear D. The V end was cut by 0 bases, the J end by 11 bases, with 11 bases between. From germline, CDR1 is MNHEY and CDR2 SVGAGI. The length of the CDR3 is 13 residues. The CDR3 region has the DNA TGTGCCAGCAGTTACTCGAGGTCGTGGCAGCAGTTCTTC. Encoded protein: CASSYSRSWQQFF.

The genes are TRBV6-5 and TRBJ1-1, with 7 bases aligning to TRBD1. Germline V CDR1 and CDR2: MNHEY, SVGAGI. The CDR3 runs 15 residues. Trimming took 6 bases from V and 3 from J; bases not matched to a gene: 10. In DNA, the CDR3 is TGTGCCAGCAGCCCCGCCGGGACAGTATACACTGAAGCTTTCTTT. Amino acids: CASSPAGTVYTEAFF.

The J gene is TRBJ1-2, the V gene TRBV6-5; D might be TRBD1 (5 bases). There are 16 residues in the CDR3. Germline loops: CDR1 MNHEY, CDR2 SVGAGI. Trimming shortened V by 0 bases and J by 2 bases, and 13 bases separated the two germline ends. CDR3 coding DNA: TGTGCCAGCAGTTACTCCCGACAGAGTGTAAACTATGGCTACACCTTC. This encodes CASSYSRQSVNYGYTF.

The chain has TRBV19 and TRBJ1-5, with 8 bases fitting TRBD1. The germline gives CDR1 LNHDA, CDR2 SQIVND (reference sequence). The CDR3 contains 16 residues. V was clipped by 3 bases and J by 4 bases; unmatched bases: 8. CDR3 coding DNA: TGTGCCAGTAGTATCATTTCGACAGGGGTTAATCAGCCCCAGCATTTT. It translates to CASSIISTGVNQPQHF. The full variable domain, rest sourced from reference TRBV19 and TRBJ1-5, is DGGITQSPKYLFRKEGQNVTLSCEQNLNHDAMYWYRQDPGQGLRLIYYSQIVNDFQKGDIAEGYSVSREKKESFPLTVTSAQKNPTAFYLCASSIISTGVNQPQHFGDGTRLSIL.

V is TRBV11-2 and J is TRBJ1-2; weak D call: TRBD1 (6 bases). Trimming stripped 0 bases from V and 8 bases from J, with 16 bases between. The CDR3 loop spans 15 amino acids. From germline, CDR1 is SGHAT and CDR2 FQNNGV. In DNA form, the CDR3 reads TGTGCCAGCAGCTTAGATGATAGCAGGGGATACGGCTACACCTTC. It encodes CASSLDDSRGYGYTF.

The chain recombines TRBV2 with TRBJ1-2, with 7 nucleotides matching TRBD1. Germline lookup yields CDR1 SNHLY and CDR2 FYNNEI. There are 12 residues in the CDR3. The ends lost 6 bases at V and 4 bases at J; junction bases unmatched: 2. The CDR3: CASSGDSYGYTF. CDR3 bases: TGTGCCAGCAGCGGGGACAGCTATGGCTACACCTTC.

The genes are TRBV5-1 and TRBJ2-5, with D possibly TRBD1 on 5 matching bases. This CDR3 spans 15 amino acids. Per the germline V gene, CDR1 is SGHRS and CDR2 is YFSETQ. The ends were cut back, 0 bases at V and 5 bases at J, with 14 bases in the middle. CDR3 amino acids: CASSLEAGIWETQYF. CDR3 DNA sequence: TGCGCCAGCAGCTTGGAGGCAGGGATTTGGGAGACCCAGTACTTC.

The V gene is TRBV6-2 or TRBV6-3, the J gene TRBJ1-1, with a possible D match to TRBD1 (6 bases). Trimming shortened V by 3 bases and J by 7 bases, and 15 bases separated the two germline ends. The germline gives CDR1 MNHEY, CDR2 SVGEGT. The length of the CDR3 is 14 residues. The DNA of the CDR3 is TGTGCCAGCAGTTATTCCCTCAAGACAGGTGAAGCTTTCTTT. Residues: CASSYSLKTGEAFF.

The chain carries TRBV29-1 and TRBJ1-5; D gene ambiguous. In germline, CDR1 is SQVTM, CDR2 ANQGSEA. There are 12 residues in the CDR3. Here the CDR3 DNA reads TGCAGGGTGGGAGATAGCAATCAGCCCCAGCATTTT. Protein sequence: CRVGDSNQPQHF.

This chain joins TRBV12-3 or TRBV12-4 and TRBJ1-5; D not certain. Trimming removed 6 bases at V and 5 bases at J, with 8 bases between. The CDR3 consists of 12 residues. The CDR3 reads CASRFSDQPQHF. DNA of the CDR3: TGTGCCAGCAGATTTTCCGATCAGCCCCAGCATTTT.

The CDR3 protein is CSAAGGGAIEQFF. In DNA form, the CDR3 reads TGCAGCGCCGCAGGCGGGGGGGCAATCGAGCAGTTCTTC. The chain combines TRBV29-1 with TRBJ2-1; 9 nucleotides agree with TRBD2. CDR3 size: 13 residues. V shed 7 bases, J shed 10 bases, and the junction held 11 bases outside the gene matches. CDR1 and CDR2 (germline): SQVTM, ANQGSEA.

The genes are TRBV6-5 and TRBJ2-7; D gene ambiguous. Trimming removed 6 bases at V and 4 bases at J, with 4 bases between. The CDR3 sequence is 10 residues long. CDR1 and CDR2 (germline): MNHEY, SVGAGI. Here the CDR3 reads CASSQYEQYF. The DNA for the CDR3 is TGTGCCAGCAGCCAATACGAGCAGTACTTC.

The CDR3 sequence: CASSLTAGAPPEYF. The CDR3 nucleotides read TGTGCCAGCAGCTTAACAGCGGGGGCGCCCCCAGAGTATTTT. The chain combines TRBV7-9 with TRBJ2-3; 8 nucleotides align to TRBD2. CDR1 is SEHNR and CDR2 is FQNEAQ in the germline V gene (reference sequence). The CDR3 runs 14 residues. Losses at the gene ends were 2 bases for V and 13 bases for J; bases not matched to a gene: 11.

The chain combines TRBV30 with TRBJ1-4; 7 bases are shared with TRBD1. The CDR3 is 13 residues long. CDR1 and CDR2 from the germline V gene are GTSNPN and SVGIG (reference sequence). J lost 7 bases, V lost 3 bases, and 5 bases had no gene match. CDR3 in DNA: TGTGCCTGGAGAAGGGGGCGTTTTGAAAAACTGTTTTTT. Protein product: CAWRRGRFEKLFF.

CDR3 nucleotides: TGTGCCAGCCGACTAGCGGGGACGAACACCGGGGAGCTGTTTTTT. It is translated as CASRLAGTNTGELFF. The chain uses TRBV2 and TRBJ2-2; 11 nucleotides match TRBD2. CDR1 SNHLY and CDR2 FYNNEI come from the germline V gene. The V segment lost 8 bases and the J segment 0 bases; nucleotides outside the gene matches: 2. This CDR3 has 15 residues.